This is a list of T cell receptor beta chains from one sample in a study of identifying expanded T cells in peripheral blood. The assay was immunoSEQ multiplex PCR, and TCRdb's table has in-frame clones only and misses some. The profile shows 90,000 to 95,000 clones, approximately 85% of them singletons. Specimen: blood. Receptors were obtained from a person between 18 and 75 years old in good health. The conserved cysteine and the conserved F or W are not part of the CDR3 here. The order of the fields is CDR3 length, J gene, V gene, CDR3 protein.

>14|TRBJ1-1|TRBV7-9
ASSRPMGPLNTEAF
>13|TRBJ2-3|TRBV30
AWSVGTGNTDTQY
>11|TRBJ1-2|TRBV29-1
SVIDRGNYGYT
>14|TRBJ2-1|TRBV4-1
ASSPWASGSGSEQF
>14|TRBJ2-5|TRBV30
AWSVGSGPSRETQY
>12|TRBJ1-2|TRBV28
ASGTGTNNYGYT
>19|TRBJ2-3|TRBV13
ASSPRDGDSGRAFGTDTQY
>17|TRBJ1-2|TRBV27
ASSLRQNEPPLANYGYT
>11|TRBJ2-4|TRBV19
ASSTRLADIQY
>11|TRBJ2-5|TRBV5-6
ASHWGAGETQY
>15|TRBJ2-7|TRBV13
ASSSTKITGTAYEQY
>15|TRBJ2-1|TRBV4-3
ASSQALAGGPSNEQF
>11|TRBJ1-1|TRBV19
ASSVNRGTEAF
>11|TRBJ2-7|TRBV5-1
ASSLGQGDEQY
>10|TRBJ1-1|TRBV29-1
SVERQGAEAF
>14|TRBJ1-5|TRBV19
ASTSGPGKGNQPQH
>12|TRBJ1-6|TRBV15
ATSTPQGESPLH
>12|TRBJ2-7|TRBV7-8
ASSWGQGGMEQY
>12|TRBJ2-7|TRBV13
ASSLFGDPYEQY
>12|TRBJ1-4|TRBV5-1
ASSRGGTNEKLF
>13|TRBJ1-3|TRBV30
AWSDRQFSGNTIY
>11|TRBJ1-5|TRBV5-1
ASSLEVDQPQH